This TCR beta chain derives from a study of CD8 T cells in Susac syndrome. General observations from the study: The relatively small number of individuals in the TCR sequencing and HLA analysis was acknowledged by the study.

Random hexamers primed reverse transcription of about 0.45 to 1 ug RNA. TCRdb re-called the immunoSEQ multiplex PCR reads through MiXCR, storing one row per CDR3 protein. The sample contains hundreds of thousands of distinct CDR3 sequences, 75% to 90% of which appear only once. The CDR3 extends over 13 amino acids. V lost 5 bases to trimming and J lost 2 bases, with 10 bases between them. Germline lookup yields CDR1 LNHDA and CDR2 SQIVND (reference sequence). As for this clonotype: Its antigen is as yet unknown.

The sequenced sample consisted of CD8+ T cells from PBMCs. This chain joins TRBV19 and TRBJ2-7; possibly TRBD1 for D (5 bases). This sequence originates from a human donor with multiple sclerosis. CDR3 region: CASSSPGPYEQYF. CDR3 sequence (DNA): TGTGCCAGTAGTTCCCCAGGGCCCTACGAGCAGTACTTC.